A single sample gave rise to the 10 T cell receptor beta chains below, sequenced in a study of blood T cell repertoires in COVID-19. Clones were sequenced by immunoSEQ multiplex PCR, and TCRdb holds only the in-frame ones, with some missing. Altogether fewer than 250,000 clones are present, roughly 90% being singletons, with the ten largest covering over 0.75%. Sample: peripheral blood. The receptors come from a man aged 55 to 70 with COVID-19, enrolled during active disease.

This clone occurred a few times. The chain links TRBV19 to TRBJ2-2; TRBD2 matches 12 bases. After removal of 5 bases from V and 4 bases from J, the junction contained 11 bases not matched to a gene. The CDR3 spans 18 residues. Per germline, CDR1 LNHDA and CDR2 SQIVND (reference sequence). The DNA for the CDR3 is TGTGCCAGTAGTGTCCCTAGCGGGAGGGCCGCTTCCACCGGGGAGCTGTTTTTT. Its protein product is CASSVPSGRAASTGELFF.

The J gene is TRBJ2-2, the V gene TRBV5-4; 7 positions agree with TRBD1. Germline V lookup: CDR1 SGHNT, CDR2 YYREEE (reference sequence). The V and J ends lost 3 bases and 7 bases, in that order; junction bases with no gene match: 12. CDR3 length: 16 residues. CDR3 residues: CASSSNSRGTGGELFF. In DNA, the CDR3 is TGTGCCAGCAGCTCGAACAGCAGGGGGACGGGCGGGGAGCTGTTTTTT.

The chain carries TRBV11-2 and TRBJ1-3; the D gene is possibly TRBD1 (6 bases). In germline, CDR1 is SGHAT, CDR2 FQNNGV. The CDR3 is made up of 16 amino acids. V gave up 2 bases and J gave up 0 bases, with 11 bases separating them. This chain's CDR3 is CASSLTGTNSGNTIYF. Here the CDR3 DNA reads TGTGCCAGCAGCTTAACAGGGACAAACTCTGGAAACACCATATATTTT. Combining the CDR3 with reference TRBV11-2 and TRBJ1-3 gives the whole variable domain EAGVAQSPRYKIIEKRQSVAFWCNPISGHATLYWYQQILGQGPKLLIQFQNNGVVDDSQLPKDRFSAERLKGVDSTLKIQPAKLEDSAVYLCASSLTGTNSGNTIYFGEGSWLTVV.

This chain uses TRBV3-1 (or the pseudogene TRBV3-2) with TRBJ1-1; no firm D call. Germline values: CDR1 LGHDT, CDR2 YNNKEL (reference sequence). V lost 7 bases and J 0 bases, leaving 9 bases between the germline ends. The CDR3 consists of 13 residues. CDR3 amino acids: CASTGEVNTEAFF. The CDR3 DNA is TGTGCCAGCACTGGCGAGGTGAACACTGAAGCTTTCTTT.

This sequence joins TRBV28 and TRBJ1-5; D not certain. Germline CDR1 and CDR2: MDHEN and SYDVKM. The CDR3 runs to 14 residues. V was trimmed by 7 bases and J by 3 bases, leaving 13 bases between them. The CDR3 nucleotides are TGTGCCAGCACCGGAGGGAGGCACAATCAGCCCCAGCATTTT. This codes for CASTGGRHNQPQHF.

The CDR3 reads CASSEQGSNQPQHF. CDR3 DNA sequence: TGTGCCAGCAGTGAGCAGGGTAGCAATCAGCCCCAGCATTTT. This sequence joins TRBV28 and TRBJ1-5, with TRBD1 as a possible D gene (5 bases). V lost 5 bases, J lost 0 bases, and 8 bases lay in between. The CDR3 totals 14 residues. The germline CDR1 and CDR2 sequences are MDHEN and SYDVKM. Supplemented by reference TRBV28 and TRBJ1-5, the full variable domain reads DVKVTQSSRYLVKRTGEKVFLECVQDMDHENMFWYRQDPGLGLRLIYFSYDVKMKEKGDIPEGYSVSREKKERFSLILESASTNQTSMYLCASSEQGSNQPQHFGDGTRLSIL.

The chain is built from TRBV5-1 and TRBJ2-1; TRBD2 matches at 13 bases. V was clipped by 4 bases and J by 4 bases; unmatched bases: 5. The germline V gene has CDR1 SGHRS and CDR2 YFSETQ. This CDR3 region has 16 residues. The DNA for the CDR3 is TGCGCCAGCAGCAAGGGACTAGCGGGAATTTACAATGAGCAGTTCTTC. Translating it yields CASSKGLAGIYNEQFF.

The CDR3 region is CASTDGPGGNTGELFF. The CDR3 DNA reads as TGTGCCAGCACTGACGGCCCGGGGGGCAACACCGGGGAGCTGTTTTTT. The chain joins TRBV6-1 to TRBJ2-2; D is possibly TRBD2 (7 bases). Germline V gene sequence: CDR1 MNHNS, CDR2 SASEGT. V shed 7 bases and J shed 2 bases, with 17 bases lying between them. The CDR3 has 16 amino acids.

This chain uses TRBV5-1 with TRBJ1-1, with 7 nucleotides matching TRBD1. The junction had 12 bases not matched to a gene; V was cut back by 4 bases and J by 3 bases. The V gene's germline CDR1 is SGHRS and CDR2 YFSETQ. The CDR3 has 16 amino acids. CDR3 in DNA: TGCGCCAGCAGCCCCCAAGGGGGCTCGCGGTACACTGAAGCTTTCTTT. It encodes CASSPQGGSRYTEAFF.

This rearrangement joins TRBV3-1 (or the pseudogene TRBV3-2) to TRBJ2-3; 7 bases line up with TRBD1. Germline CDR1 reads LGHDT; CDR2 reads YNNKEL (reference sequence). CDR3 size: 16 residues. Germline trimming cut 0 bases from V and 5 bases from J; bases unmatched to any gene: 8. CDR3 in amino acids: CASSQDSRAGGDTQYF. The CDR3 region has the DNA TGTGCCAGCAGCCAAGATTCTCGTGCAGGGGGAGATACGCAGTATTTT.